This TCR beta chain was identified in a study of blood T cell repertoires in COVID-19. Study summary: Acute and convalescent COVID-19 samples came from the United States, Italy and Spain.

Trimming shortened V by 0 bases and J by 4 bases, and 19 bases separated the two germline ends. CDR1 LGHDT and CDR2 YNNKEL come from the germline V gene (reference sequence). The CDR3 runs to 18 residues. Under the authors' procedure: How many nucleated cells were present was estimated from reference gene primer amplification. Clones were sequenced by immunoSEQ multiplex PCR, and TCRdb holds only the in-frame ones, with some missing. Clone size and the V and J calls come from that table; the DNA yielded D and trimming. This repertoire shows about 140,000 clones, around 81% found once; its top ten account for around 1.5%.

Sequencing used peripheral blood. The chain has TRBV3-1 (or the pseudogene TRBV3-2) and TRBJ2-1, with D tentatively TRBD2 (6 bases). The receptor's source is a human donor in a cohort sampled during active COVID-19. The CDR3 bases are TGTGCCAGCAGCCAAGAATCCCGACTAGTCAGCAAATACAATGAGCAGTTCTTC. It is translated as CASSQESRLVSKYNEQFF.